The clone carrying this TCR beta chain was seen a few times. Its antigen is not known. The sample is drawn from a study of CD8 T cells in ankylosing spondylitis. Study observations and caveats: In synovial fluid and blood from reactive arthritis, some motif variants were previously reported. Seemingly distinctive of ankylosing spondylitis blood was a TCR beta motif formed by eight highly homologous variants.

Trimming removed 4 bases from V and 3 bases from J, with 8 bases in between. The CDR3 is made up of 12 amino acids. Germline V CDR1 and CDR2: SGHDT, YYEEEE. MiXCR, run by TCRdb on the 5' RACE reads, gives a single entry per CDR3 protein. Of more than 600,000 distinct CDR3 sequences in the sample, under 20% were seen once. This receptor was taken from a male donor with ankylosing spondylitis. This chain links TRBV5-6 with TRBJ2-7; D unclear. The specimen was blood, either unsorted or a sorted T cell fraction (not recorded which). CDR3 sequence (DNA): TGTGCCAGCAGCAACGACGGCTACGAGCAGTACTTC. Its protein is CASSNDGYEQYF. The full variable domain, with the rest looked up from reference TRBV5-6 and TRBJ2-7, is DAGVTQSPTHLIKTRGQQVTLRCSPKSGHDTVSWYQQALGQGPQFIFQYYEEEERQRGNFPDRFSGHQFPNYSSELNVNALLLGDSALYLCASSNDGYEQYFGPGTRLTVT.